A selection of T cell receptor beta chains follows, all from one sample in a study of T-cell memory formation after mild COVID-19. MiXCR, applied by TCRdb to the 5' RACE reads, yields one record per CDR3 protein. This table has about 400,000 distinct CDR3 sequences, roughly 24% appearing once. Sequencing was performed on PBMCs or a T cell subset sorted from them (not recorded which). These TCRs come from an adult woman who had mild COVID-19 (a few samples of this study predate the infection). Cell type and time point are not known. Both conserved end residues are part of each CDR3. Each record gives: V gene, clone size, J gene, D gene, CDR3 protein, CDR3 DNA. The D gene is left open where the match is weak. Expanded clones are given a class, and other clones once, few, many or no size at all.

v_call: TRBV29-1
clone_size: few
j_call: TRBJ2-7
d_call: -
cdr3_aa: CSVVWGDGSYEQYF
cdr3_nt: TGCAGCGTCGTATGGGGGGACGGCTCCTACGAGCAGTACTTC

v_call: TRBV7-9
clone_size: -
j_call: TRBJ2-5
d_call: TRBD1
cdr3_aa: CASSPRDREVETQYF
cdr3_nt: TGTGCCAGCAGCCCCCGGGACAGGGAGGTAGAGACCCAGTACTTC

v_call: TRBV19
clone_size: few
j_call: TRBJ2-4
d_call: TRBD2
cdr3_aa: CASSIGGRAGSNIQYF
cdr3_nt: TGTGCCAGTAGTATCGGTGGGAGGGCCGGGTCGAACATTCAGTACTTC

v_call: TRBV29-1
clone_size: -
j_call: TRBJ1-5
d_call: -
cdr3_aa: CSVESACWGKRYNNQPQHF
cdr3_nt: TGCAGCGTTGAATCCGCCTGTTGGGGGAAGAGGTATAACAATCAGCCCCAGCATTTT

v_call: TRBV7-9
clone_size: many
j_call: TRBJ2-7
d_call: -
cdr3_aa: CASSARDGGRFYEQYF
cdr3_nt: TGTGCCAGCAGCGCCCGGGATGGGGGGAGGTTCTACGAGCAGTACTTC

v_call: TRBV3-1
clone_size: few
j_call: TRBJ1-2
d_call: -
cdr3_aa: CASSQGLGINYGYTF
cdr3_nt: TGTGCCAGCAGCCAAGGATTGGGCATAAACTATGGCTACACCTTC

v_call: TRBV12-3/TRBV12-4
clone_size: -
j_call: TRBJ1-1
d_call: -
cdr3_aa: CASKEQPNTEAFF
cdr3_nt: TGTGCCAGCAAGGAGCAACCGAACACTGAAGCTTTCTTT

v_call: TRBV6-4
clone_size: -
j_call: TRBJ2-3
d_call: -
cdr3_aa: CASSDGRTSTDTQYF
cdr3_nt: TGTGCCAGCAGTGACGGGCGGACCAGCACAGATACGCAGTATTTT

v_call: TRBV6-5
clone_size: -
j_call: TRBJ1-2
d_call: -
cdr3_aa: CASSYPGRGVYGYTF
cdr3_nt: TGTGCCAGCAGTTATCCCGGAAGGGGGGTCTATGGCTACACCTTC

v_call: TRBV27
clone_size: -
j_call: TRBJ1-2
d_call: TRBD1
cdr3_aa: CASSTGQTNYGYTF
cdr3_nt: TGTGCCAGCAGTACGGGACAGACTAACTATGGCTACACCTTC